The 2 T cell receptor beta chains below come from one sample, sequenced in a study of cytotoxic CD8 clonotypes in ibrutinib-treated CLL. Sequencing used immunoSEQ multiplex PCR; TCRdb keeps in-frame clones, though not all of them. The table records 35,000 to 55,000 clones, approximately 69% of them present only once. Specimen: PBMCs, collected after 12 months of ibrutinib treatment. These receptor sequences come from a human donor with chronic lymphocytic leukemia.

Here the CDR3 reads CASSPRTGEYEQFF. CDR3 DNA sequence: TGTGCCAGCAGTCCTAGGACAGGGGAGTATGAGCAGTTCTTC. The V call is TRBV13, the J call TRBJ2-1, with TRBD1 identical over 9 bases. Germline V gene sequence: CDR1 PRHDT, CDR2 FYEKMQ (reference sequence). Trimming took 6 bases from V and 8 from J; bases not matched to a gene: 8. This CDR3 contains 14 residues.

V is TRBV29-1 and J is TRBJ1-1; 7 bases are shared with TRBD1. This CDR3 is built from 14 residues. V was pared by 7 bases and J by 1 base, with 9 bases of the junction left unmatched. Germline CDR1 and CDR2: SQVTM and ANQGSEA. CDR3 sequence: CSGGQPSPNTEAFF. The CDR3 coding sequence is TGCAGCGGGGGACAGCCTTCACCGAACACTGAAGCTTTCTTT. The full variable domain, in which reference TRBV29-1 and TRBJ1-1 provide the parts outside the CDR3, is SAVISQKPSRDICQRGTSLTIQCQVDSQVTMMFWYRQQPGQSLTLIATANQGSEATYESGFVIDKFPISRPNLTFSTLTVSNMSPEDSSIYLCSGGQPSPNTEAFFGQGTRLTVV.